This TCR beta chain came from a study of blood T cell repertoires in COVID-19. Study context: PBMCs, B-cell-depleted T cells, or T cells were the source of the cDNA or gDNA that made up the material.

Per the original data handling: By means of reference gene primer amplification, nucleated cell counts were estimated. Using immunoSEQ multiplex PCR, the repertoire was profiled, and TCRdb retains in-frame clones only, with some absent. From that table come the V and J calls and clone size; the DNA was used to work out D and trimming. There are 70,000 or so clones in the sample; approximately 90% occur only once, and 4.5% to 5.5% lies in the top ten. The ends were cut back, 0 bases at V and 7 bases at J, with 12 bases in the middle. The germline CDR1 and CDR2 sequences are LGHNA and YSLEER. The CDR3 is 15 residues long.

The receptor's source is a woman younger than 30 with acute or convalescent COVID-19. The chain recombines TRBV4-3 with TRBJ1-4; no firm D call. Input material: peripheral blood. CDR3 in amino acids: CASSQDTGIGEKLFF. CDR3 sequence (DNA): TGCGCCAGCAGCCAAGATACGGGGATTGGTGAAAAACTGTTTTTT.